The 9 T cell receptor beta chains reported below all come from one sample, sequenced in a study of OX40 agonist ivuxolimab in advanced cancers. TCRdb's copy holds only in-frame clones and misses some; the assay was immunoSEQ multiplex PCR. The sample yields some 59,000 clones, 75% to 90% seen once. This sample comprised CD4+ or CD8+ T cells sorted from blood, obtained in a trial of the OX40 agonist ivuxolimab. Source of these receptors: an adult with an advanced solid tumor such as melanoma, head and neck, liver or kidney cancer.

V is TRBV7-6 and J is TRBJ2-2; D might be TRBD2 (5 bases). The germline V gene encodes CDR1 SGHVS and CDR2 FNYEAQ. The CDR3 extends over 13 amino acids. Trimming stripped 5 bases from V and 6 bases from J, with 10 bases between. The CDR3 loop reads CASSPQRAGELFF. In DNA form, the CDR3 reads TGTGCCAGCAGCCCACAGAGGGCCGGGGAGCTGTTTTTT. Variable domain in full (rest from reference TRBV7-6 and TRBJ2-2): GAGVSQSPRYKVTKRGQDVALRCDPISGHVSLYWYRQALGQGPEFLTYFNYEAQQDKSGLPNDRFSAERPEGSISTLTIQRTEQRDSAMYRCASSPQRAGELFFGEGSRLTVL.

As DNA, the CDR3 is TGTGCCAGCCTCCCCGGGACAGGTAATCAGCCCCAGCATTTT. It specifies CASLPGTGNQPQHF. The rearrangement joins TRBV28 to TRBJ1-5, with TRBD1 matching 8 bases. After removal of 8 bases from V and 4 bases from J, the junction contained 7 bases not matched to a gene. There are 14 residues in the CDR3. CDR1 and CDR2 from the germline V gene are MDHEN and SYDVKM.

The chain couples TRBV27 to TRBJ2-7, with 9 positions matching TRBD1. Trimming cost V 5 bases and J 5 bases; bases outside gene matches: 4. CDR3 size: 13 residues. CDR1 is MNHEY, CDR2 SMNVEV, per germline (reference sequence). This chain's CDR3 is CASSRTGEDEQYF. The CDR3 bases are TGTGCCAGCAGTAGGACAGGGGAGGACGAGCAGTACTTC.

The V and J genes are TRBV11-2 and TRBJ1-4; D is perhaps TRBD1 (6 bases). The CDR3 has 13 amino acids. From germline, CDR1 is SGHAT and CDR2 FQNNGV. The ends were cut back, 2 bases at V and 6 bases at J, with 7 bases in the middle. The CDR3 protein is CASSLTGYEKLFF. The CDR3, as DNA: TGTGCCAGCAGCTTAACAGGGTATGAAAAACTGTTTTTT.

The chain couples TRBV6-1 to TRBJ1-3; unclear D gene. V shed 1 base and J shed 1 base, with 11 bases lying between them. Germline CDR1 reads MNHNS; CDR2 reads SASEGT. This CDR3 spans 16 amino acids. The CDR3 here is CASSEDPRPSGNTIYF. Written as DNA, the CDR3 is TGTGCCAGCAGTGAAGATCCCAGGCCGTCTGGAAACACCATATATTTT.

This clone was detected only once. V is TRBV7-9 and J is TRBJ1-1, with TRBD1 as a possible D gene (5 bases). Trimming pared 6 bases from V and 1 base from J, leaving 15 bases between. The germline gives CDR1 SEHNR, CDR2 FQNEAQ (reference sequence). The CDR3 runs to 15 residues. As DNA, the CDR3 is TGTGCCAGCAGTTATAGAGGGGCCAAGAACACTGAAGCTTTCTTT. Amino acid sequence: CASSYRGAKNTEAFF.

V gene TRBV14 combines with J gene TRBJ2-1, with D hard to call. The germline CDR1 and CDR2 sequences are SGHDN and FVKESK. V dropped 3 bases and J dropped 2 bases, with 11 bases sitting between them. The CDR3 runs 15 residues. The CDR3 reads CASSHKHPPYNEQFF. Written as DNA, the CDR3 is TGTGCCAGCAGCCATAAGCATCCCCCCTACAATGAGCAGTTCTTC.

The chain's CDR3 is CASAGRFNTEAFF. The CDR3 DNA follows: TGTGCCAGCGCAGGACGGTTTAACACTGAAGCTTTCTTT. The rearrangement links TRBV27 to TRBJ1-1; no clear D. The length of the CDR3 is 13 residues. Germline V lookup: CDR1 MNHEY, CDR2 SMNVEV (reference sequence). Trimming took 8 bases from V and 2 from J, leaving 12 bases between them.

The rearrangement links TRBV7-6 to TRBJ2-2; D unresolved. Germline V lookup: CDR1 SGHVS, CDR2 FNYEAQ. V dropped 2 bases and J dropped 0 bases, with 7 bases sitting between them. The CDR3 has 15 residues. The CDR3: CASSLNRANTGELFF. For the CDR3, the DNA is TGTGCCAGCAGCTTAAATCGGGCGAACACCGGGGAGCTGTTTTTT.